This TCR beta chain stems from a study of T cell responses to AZD1222 COVID-19 vaccine. Measured with immunoSEQ multiplex PCR; TCRdb has only the in-frame clones, and not every one. Here the sample spans about 92,000 clones, about nine tenths being singletons. CDR1 is LNHDA, CDR2 SQIVND, per germline (reference sequence). Trimming removed 6 bases from V and 6 bases from J; junction bases left unmatched: 8. The CDR3 has 15 amino acids. Sequenced material: peripheral blood, taken on day 0 of AZD1222 vaccination. The TCR comes from an adult in good health. The chain is built from TRBV19 and TRBJ1-6; 7 bases agree with TRBD1. CDR3: CASSHPGTANSPLHF. CDR3 sequence (DNA): TGTGCCAGTAGCCATCCCGGGACAGCTAATTCACCCCTCCACTTT.